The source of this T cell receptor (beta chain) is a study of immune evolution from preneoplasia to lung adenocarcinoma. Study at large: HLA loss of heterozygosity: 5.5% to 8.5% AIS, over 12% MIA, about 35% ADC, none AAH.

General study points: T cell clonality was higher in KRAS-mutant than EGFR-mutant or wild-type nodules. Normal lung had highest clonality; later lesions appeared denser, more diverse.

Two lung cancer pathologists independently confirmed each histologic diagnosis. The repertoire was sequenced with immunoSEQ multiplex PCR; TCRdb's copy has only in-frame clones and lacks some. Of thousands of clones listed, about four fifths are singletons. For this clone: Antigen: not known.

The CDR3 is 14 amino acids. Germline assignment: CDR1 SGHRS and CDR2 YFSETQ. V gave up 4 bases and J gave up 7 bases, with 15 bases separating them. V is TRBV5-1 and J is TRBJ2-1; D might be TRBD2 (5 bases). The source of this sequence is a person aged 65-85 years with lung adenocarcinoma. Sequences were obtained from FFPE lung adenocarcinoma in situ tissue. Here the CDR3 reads CASSVVSGPNEQFF. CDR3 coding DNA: TGCGCCAGCAGCGTCGTCAGCGGCCCTAATGAGCAGTTCTTC.